A selection of T cell receptor beta chains follows, all from one sample in a study of graft-versus-host responses after intestinal transplantation. This table comes from immunoSEQ multiplex PCR, and its TCRdb copy is limited to in-frame clones, with some not included. Of about 130,000 clones listed, about 93% were seen once; the top ten hold 0.19%. What these receptors recognize is not known. Sequenced material: unstimulated CD4+ T cells sorted from spleen or lymph node cells, taken before intestinal transplant. The receptor set was obtained from a human donor who received an intestinal transplant. CDR3s include the opening cysteine and the closing phenylalanine or tryptophan. The D gene is left open where the match is weak. Not every row has a clone size; where given, it reads once, few, many or a size class.

J gene,D gene,V gene,clone size,CDR3 protein,CDR3 DNA
TRBJ2-7,TRBD1,TRBV19,.,CASSGKDRPWGEQYF,TGTGCCAGTAGTGGAAAGGACAGGCCATGGGGCGAGCAGTACTTC
TRBJ2-5,TRBD2,TRBV28,.,CASSFKLAGIQETQYF,TGTGCCAGCAGTTTTAAGCTAGCGGGGATTCAAGAGACCCAGTACTTC
TRBJ2-1,.,TRBV7-2,.,CASSLVTLAPSYNEQFF,TGTGCCAGCAGCTTAGTAACCCTAGCGCCATCCTACAATGAGCAGTTCTTC
TRBJ2-1,.,TRBV7-2,.,CASSLRATRGSYNEQFF,TGTGCCAGCAGCTTAAGGGCCACGAGGGGGTCCTACAATGAGCAGTTCTTC
TRBJ2-3,.,TRBV19,once,CASSRHTDTQYF,TGTGCCAGTAGTAGACACACAGATACGCAGTATTTT
TRBJ2-1,TRBD2,TRBV9,.,CASSGRMSLAGSSYNEQFF,TGTGCCAGCAGCGGCCGGATGAGTCTAGCGGGGAGCTCCTACAATGAGCAGTTCTTC
TRBJ2-7,.,TRBV11-2,.,CASSPPRLLYEQYF,TGTGCCAGCAGCCCTCCGCGCCTACTATACGAGCAGTACTTC
TRBJ2-1,TRBD1,TRBV28,.,CASRLRTGTGGLISSYNEQFF,TGTGCCAGCAGACTTCGAACCGGGACAGGGGGCCTTATTAGCTCCTACAATGAGCAGTTCTTC
TRBJ2-7,TRBD1,TRBV4-1,.,CASSQVGTGDSHEQYF,TGCGCCAGCAGCCAAGTAGGGACAGGGGATTCCCACGAGCAGTACTTC
TRBJ2-5,.,TRBV11-2,.,CASSPGLQETQYF,TGTGCCAGCAGTCCGGGACTCCAAGAGACCCAGTACTTC
TRBJ2-7,TRBD2,TRBV11-3,.,CASSFTSGRGEQYF,TGTGCCAGCAGCTTTACTAGCGGGAGGGGCGAGCAGTACTTC
TRBJ1-4,TRBD1,TRBV19,.,CASSITSGQGYEKLFF,TGTGCCAGTAGTATAACCTCGGGACAGGGGTATGAAAAACTGTTTTTT
TRBJ2-3,TRBD1,TRBV5-1,.,CASSLSPGQGDTQYF,TGCGCCAGCAGCTTGTCGCCGGGACAGGGGGATACGCAGTATTTT
TRBJ1-2,TRBD1,TRBV19,.,CASSRRQGVNYGYTF,TGTGCCAGTAGTCGCCGACAGGGGGTAAACTATGGCTACACCTTC
TRBJ2-5,TRBD2,TRBV7-2,.,CASSSTLLAGGETQYF,TGTGCCAGCAGCTCGACCCTACTAGCGGGAGGGGAGACCCAGTACTTC
TRBJ1-2,.,TRBV29-1,.,CSVGADNYGYTF,TGCAGCGTTGGGGCCGATAACTATGGCTACACCTTC
TRBJ2-1,TRBD2,TRBV5-1,.,CASSFILAGGPNEQFF,TGCGCCAGCAGCTTCATTCTAGCGGGAGGGCCGAATGAGCAGTTCTTC
TRBJ2-6,.,TRBV7-2,.,CASSYRPRGSGANVLTF,TGTGCCAGCAGCTACAGGCCCCGAGGATCTGGGGCCAACGTCCTGACTTTC
TRBJ1-2,TRBD1,TRBV10-3,.,CAISALPRQGNYGYTF,TGTGCCATCAGTGCCCTCCCCAGACAGGGGAACTATGGCTACACCTTC
TRBJ1-1,.,TRBV5-1,.,CASSLNVANTEAFF,TGCGCCAGCAGCTTGAATGTGGCTAACACTGAAGCTTTCTTT
TRBJ2-5,.,TRBV18,.,CASSAPMETQYF,TGTGCCAGCTCAGCCCCTATGGAGACCCAGTACTTC
TRBJ2-1,.,TRBV7-3,.,CASSLTRAAYNEQFF,TGTGCCAGCAGCTTAACGCGGGCAGCTTACAATGAGCAGTTCTTC
TRBJ2-7,TRBD1,TRBV19,.,CASSVRDSNYEQYF,TGTGCCAGTAGTGTCCGGGACAGCAACTACGAGCAGTACTTC
TRBJ2-7,TRBD2,TRBV4-2,.,CASSHPYEAGASYEQYF,TGTGCCAGCAGCCACCCATACGAGGCGGGAGCTTCCTACGAGCAGTACTTC
TRBJ1-4,TRBD1,TRBV4-1,.,CASSLGQGSEKLFF,TGCGCCAGCAGCCTGGGACAGGGAAGTGAAAAACTGTTTTTT
TRBJ2-7,.,TRBV19,.,CASSPLKGGASVYEQYF,TGTGCCAGTTCACCTTTAAAGGGGGGGGCCTCCGTGTACGAGCAGTACTTC
TRBJ2-1,.,TRBV28,.,CASSLLLRQFF,TGTGCCAGCAGTTTACTCCTCCGGCAGTTCTTC
TRBJ2-5,.,TRBV6-1,.,CASRQVPQETQYF,TGTGCCAGCAGGCAGGTGCCTCAAGAGACCCAGTACTTC
TRBJ2-3,.,TRBV28,.,CASSEQGGGTDTQYF,TGTGCCAGCAGTGAACAGGGAGGGGGAACAGATACGCAGTATTTT
TRBJ2-3,TRBD2,TRBV28,.,CASRLAGGGMLDTQYF,TGTGCCAGCCGATTAGCGGGAGGTGGGATGTTGGATACGCAGTATTTT
TRBJ1-2,.,TRBV9,.,CASSVEGFPRGVTF,TGTGCCAGCAGCGTAGAAGGTTTCCCCCGGGGGGTAACCTTC
TRBJ1-1,TRBD1,TRBV28,.,CASSLRGLSTEAFF,TGTGCCAGCAGTTTAAGGGGGCTTAGCACTGAAGCTTTCTTT
TRBJ1-1,.,TRBV4-1,.,CASSQNRVGTEAFF,TGCGCCAGCAGCCAAAACAGGGTTGGAACTGAAGCTTTCTTT
TRBJ2-5,.,TRBV6-6,.,CASSYLPQETQYF,TGTGCCAGCAGTTACTTACCCCAAGAGACCCAGTACTTC
TRBJ2-7,.,TRBV10-2,.,CASSESGSVARKTQYF,TGCGCCAGCAGTGAGTCAGGTTCCGTAGCGAGGAAAACCCAGTACTTC
TRBJ1-3,.,TRBV5-5,.,CASTFDPGAGNTIYF,TGTGCCAGCACTTTTGACCCGGGGGCTGGAAACACCATATATTTT
TRBJ1-2,TRBD1,TRBV28,.,CASSSLRTGIYGYTF,TGTGCCAGCAGTTCCCTCCGGACAGGGATCTATGGCTACACCTTC
TRBJ2-1,.,TRBV6-5,few,CASSYQYFNEQFF,TGTGCCAGCAGTTATCAATACTTCAATGAGCAGTTCTTC
TRBJ1-2,TRBD1,TRBV28,.,CASSSGQDYYGYTF,TGTGCCAGCAGTTCTGGACAGGATTACTATGGCTACACCTTC
TRBJ1-4,.,TRBV19,few,CASSTVREKLFF,TGTGCCAGTAGTACCGTCCGGGAAAAACTGTTTTTT
TRBJ2-7,TRBD1,TRBV11-2,.,CASSFRTPQTTGGGYEQYF,TGTGCCAGCAGCTTCCGCACCCCCCAGACGACAGGGGGCGGCTACGAGCAGTACTTC
TRBJ2-7,.,TRBV21-1,few,CASSKPGQGYEQYF,TGTGCCAGCAGCAAACCCGGACAGGGGTACGAGCAGTACTTC
TRBJ1-5,.,TRBV5-5,.,CASSSGEASNQPQHF,TGTGCCAGCAGCTCTGGGGAGGCGAGCAATCAGCCCCAGCATTTT
TRBJ2-7,TRBD2,TRBV18,.,CASSPTSGPSYEQYF,TGTGCCAGCTCACCGACTAGCGGCCCGTCCTACGAGCAGTACTTC
TRBJ1-5,.,TRBV6-5,once,CASRGPGYQPQHF,TGTGCCAGCAGAGGACCTGGCTATCAGCCCCAGCATTTT
TRBJ1-5,TRBD1,TRBV2,.,CAEGGGVSNQPQHF,TGTGCCGAAGGAGGGGGCGTTAGCAATCAGCCCCAGCATTTT
TRBJ2-3,.,TRBV18,.,CASSPPLRVSTDTQYF,TGTGCCAGCTCACCACCGCTGCGGGTGAGCACAGATACGCAGTATTTT
TRBJ1-2,.,TRBV6-5,.,CASSYGGLTGYGYTF,TGTGCCAGCAGTTACGGGGGACTTACGGGCTATGGCTACACCTTC
TRBJ2-3,.,TRBV18,.,CASSPLGDTQYF,TGTGCCAGCTCACCACTAGGGGATACGCAGTATTTT
TRBJ2-7,.,TRBV5-1,.,CASSLVGKGSYEQYF,TGCGCCAGCAGCTTGGTCGGGAAAGGCTCCTACGAGCAGTACTTC
TRBJ2-7,.,TRBV6-1,.,CATVDRLSYEQYF,TGTGCCACCGTGGACAGACTATCCTACGAGCAGTACTTC
TRBJ2-3,TRBD2,TRBV5-4,.,CASSKQGRLAGGQGTDTQYF,TGTGCCAGCAGCAAACAGGGCCGACTAGCGGGAGGGCAAGGGACAGATACGCAGTATTTT
TRBJ1-1,.,TRBV5-1,.,CASSLDNTEAFF,TGCGCCAGCAGCTTGGACAACACTGAAGCTTTCTTT
TRBJ2-7,TRBD2,TRBV6-1,.,CASSEGLAVRVYEQYF,TGTGCCAGCAGTGAAGGACTAGCGGTAAGGGTCTACGAGCAGTACTTC
TRBJ2-7,.,TRBV27,.,CASRSWAAGVWNEQYF,TGTGCCAGCAGATCCTGGGCGGCAGGGGTATGGAACGAGCAGTACTTC
TRBJ2-2,.,TRBV27,.,CASSLLGQRRELFF,TGTGCCAGCAGTTTATTAGGCCAGCGGCGAGAGCTGTTTTTT
TRBJ2-7,TRBD2,TRBV18,.,CASSPPSGRISYEQYF,TGTGCCAGCTCACCACCTAGCGGGAGGATTTCCTACGAGCAGTACTTC